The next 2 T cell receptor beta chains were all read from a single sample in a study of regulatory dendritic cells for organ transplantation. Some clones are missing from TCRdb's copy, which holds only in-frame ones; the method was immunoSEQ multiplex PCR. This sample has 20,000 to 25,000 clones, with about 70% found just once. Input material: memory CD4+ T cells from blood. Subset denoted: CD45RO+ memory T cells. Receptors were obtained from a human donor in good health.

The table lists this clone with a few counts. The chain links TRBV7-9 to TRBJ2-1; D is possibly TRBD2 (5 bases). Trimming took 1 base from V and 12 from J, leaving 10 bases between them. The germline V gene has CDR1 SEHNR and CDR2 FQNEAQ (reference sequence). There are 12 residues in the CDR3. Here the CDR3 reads CASSLDVGGQFF. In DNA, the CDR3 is TGTGCCAGCAGCTTAGACGTCGGAGGGCAGTTCTTC.

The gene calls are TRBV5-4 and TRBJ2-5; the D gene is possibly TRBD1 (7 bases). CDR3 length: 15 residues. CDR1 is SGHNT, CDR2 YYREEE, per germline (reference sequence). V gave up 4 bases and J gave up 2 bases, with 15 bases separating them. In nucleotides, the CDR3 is TGTGCCAGCAGCCGACCGCAGGGGGGTCAAGAGACCCAGTACTTC. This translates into CASSRPQGGQETQYF.